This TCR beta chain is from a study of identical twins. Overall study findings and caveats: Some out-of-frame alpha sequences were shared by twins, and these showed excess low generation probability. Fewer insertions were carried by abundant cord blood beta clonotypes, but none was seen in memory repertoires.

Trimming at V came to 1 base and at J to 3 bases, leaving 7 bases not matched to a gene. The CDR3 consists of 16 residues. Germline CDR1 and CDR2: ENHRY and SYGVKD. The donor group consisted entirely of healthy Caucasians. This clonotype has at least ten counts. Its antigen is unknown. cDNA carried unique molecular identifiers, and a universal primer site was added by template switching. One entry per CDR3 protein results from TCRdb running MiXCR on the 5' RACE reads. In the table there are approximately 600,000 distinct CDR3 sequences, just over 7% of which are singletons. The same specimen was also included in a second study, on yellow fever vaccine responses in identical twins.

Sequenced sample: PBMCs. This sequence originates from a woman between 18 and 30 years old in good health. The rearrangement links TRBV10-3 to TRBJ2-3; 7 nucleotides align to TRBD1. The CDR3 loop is CAISEFTGARTDTQYF. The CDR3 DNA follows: TGTGCCATCAGTGAGTTTACAGGGGCGAGAACAGATACGCAGTATTTT.